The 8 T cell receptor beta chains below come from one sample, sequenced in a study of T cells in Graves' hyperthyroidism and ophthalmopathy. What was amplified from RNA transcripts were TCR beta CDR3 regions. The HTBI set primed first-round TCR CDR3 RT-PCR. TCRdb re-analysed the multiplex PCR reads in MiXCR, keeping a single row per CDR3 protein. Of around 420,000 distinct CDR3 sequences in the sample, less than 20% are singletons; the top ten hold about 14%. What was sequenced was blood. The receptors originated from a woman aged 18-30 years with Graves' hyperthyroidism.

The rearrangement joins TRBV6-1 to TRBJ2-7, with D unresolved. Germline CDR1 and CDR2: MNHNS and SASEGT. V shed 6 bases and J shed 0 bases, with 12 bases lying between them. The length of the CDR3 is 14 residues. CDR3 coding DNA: TGTGCCAGCAGACGTACACGTAGCTCCTACGAGCAGTACTTC. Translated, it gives CASRRTRSSYEQYF.

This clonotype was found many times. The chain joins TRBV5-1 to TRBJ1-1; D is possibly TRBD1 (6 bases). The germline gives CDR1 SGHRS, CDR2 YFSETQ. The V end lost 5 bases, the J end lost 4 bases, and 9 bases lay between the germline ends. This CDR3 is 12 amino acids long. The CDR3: CASSVGATEAFF. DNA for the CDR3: TGCGCCAGCAGTGTGGGGGCCACTGAAGCTTTCTTT.

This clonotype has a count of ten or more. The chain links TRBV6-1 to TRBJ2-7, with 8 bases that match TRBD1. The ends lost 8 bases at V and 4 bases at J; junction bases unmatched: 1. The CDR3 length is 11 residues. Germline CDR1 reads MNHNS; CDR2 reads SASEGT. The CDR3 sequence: CASGQGYEQYF. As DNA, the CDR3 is TGTGCCAGCGGACAGGGTTACGAGCAGTACTTC.

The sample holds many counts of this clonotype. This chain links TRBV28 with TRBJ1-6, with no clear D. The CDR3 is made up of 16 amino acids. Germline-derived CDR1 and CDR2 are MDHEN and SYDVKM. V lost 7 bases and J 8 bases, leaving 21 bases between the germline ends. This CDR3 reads CASTRRGVTNDSPLHF. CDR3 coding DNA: TGTGCCAGCACCAGACGTGGGGTCACGAATGATTCACCCCTCCACTTT.

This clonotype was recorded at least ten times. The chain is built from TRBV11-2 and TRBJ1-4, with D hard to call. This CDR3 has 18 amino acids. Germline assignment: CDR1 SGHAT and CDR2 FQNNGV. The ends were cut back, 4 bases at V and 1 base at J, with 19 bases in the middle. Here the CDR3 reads CASSSSRMRLRTNEKLFF. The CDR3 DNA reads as TGTGCCAGCAGCTCTTCGCGGATGCGACTTCGAACTAATGAAAAACTGTTTTTT.

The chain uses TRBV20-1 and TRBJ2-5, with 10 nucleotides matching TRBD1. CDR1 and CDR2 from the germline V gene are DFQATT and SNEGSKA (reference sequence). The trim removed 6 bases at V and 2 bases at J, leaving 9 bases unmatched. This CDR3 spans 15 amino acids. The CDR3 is CSATPWDRGQETQYF. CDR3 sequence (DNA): TGCAGTGCCACTCCGTGGGACAGGGGACAAGAGACCCAGTACTTC.

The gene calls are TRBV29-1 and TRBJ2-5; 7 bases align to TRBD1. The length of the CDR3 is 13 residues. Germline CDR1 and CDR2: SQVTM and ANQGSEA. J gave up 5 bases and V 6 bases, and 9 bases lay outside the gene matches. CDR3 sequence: CSVKKTGPETQYF. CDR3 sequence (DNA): TGCAGCGTGAAAAAGACAGGGCCGGAGACCCAGTACTTC.

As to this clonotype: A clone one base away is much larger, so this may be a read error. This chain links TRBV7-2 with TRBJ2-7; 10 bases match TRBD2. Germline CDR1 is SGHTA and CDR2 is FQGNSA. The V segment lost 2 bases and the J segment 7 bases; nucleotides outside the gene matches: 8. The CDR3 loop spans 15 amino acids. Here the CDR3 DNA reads TGTGCCAGCAGCTTATTAAGCGGGAGGGCCAGAGAGCAGTACTTC. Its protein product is CASSLLSGRAREQYF.